This paragraph covers one T cell receptor (beta chain) sequence. The assay was immunoSEQ multiplex PCR, and TCRdb's table has in-frame clones only and misses some. The repertoire has roughly 17,000 clones, 80% to 90% of them found once; the top ten carry about 32%. These data belong to a study of T cells in localized non-small cell lung cancer. The clonotype originates from a male donor aged 60 or over with stage III lung adenocarcinoma. The sample here was peripheral blood, taken before any cancer treatment.

The CDR3 protein is CAITPGGNTEAFF. The CDR3 DNA follows: TGTGCCATCACTCCAGGGGGTAATACTGAAGCTTTCTTT. This chain links TRBV10-3 with TRBJ1-1; TRBD1 aligns across 7 bases. CDR1 is ENHRY, CDR2 SYGVKD, per germline. The V segment lost 7 bases and the J segment 5 bases; nucleotides outside the gene matches: 7. The CDR3 runs to 13 residues.